The 31 T cell receptor beta chains below come from one sample, sequenced in a study of T cell changes during pregnancy in multiple sclerosis. Profiled with immunoSEQ multiplex PCR; TCRdb holds only in-frame clones, not every one. This sample has about 100,000 clones; about 90% occur once, and the top ten carry about 2%. This specimen consisted of peripheral blood, obtained after pregnancy. Receptors originate from a female donor with multiple sclerosis, enrolled in a pregnancy study.

The chain has TRBV7-9 and TRBJ2-5; 12 nucleotides line up with TRBD2. Germline CDR1 SEHNR, CDR2 FQNEAQ (reference sequence). The CDR3 has 16 residues. With V trimmed by 3 bases and J by 0 bases, 2 bases remained unmatched. The CDR3 sequence: CASSFGLAGNQETQYF. In nucleotides, the CDR3 is TGTGCCAGCAGCTTCGGACTAGCGGGGAACCAAGAGACCCAGTACTTC.

The V and J genes are TRBV28 and TRBJ1-6; 8 nucleotides agree with TRBD1. With V trimmed by 5 bases and J by 7 bases, 10 bases remained unmatched. CDR3 length: 16 amino acids. Germline lookup yields CDR1 MDHEN and CDR2 SYDVKM. Written as DNA, the CDR3 is TGTGCCAGCAGTCTAATTCGGACAGGGTGGAATTCACCCCTCCACTTT. Translated, it gives CASSLIRTGWNSPLHF.

The rearrangement links TRBV19 to TRBJ1-5, with 7 bases that match TRBD1. This CDR3 is 15 amino acids long. Germline V gives CDR1 LNHDA, CDR2 SQIVND (reference sequence). Trimming at V came to 3 bases and at J to 3 bases, leaving 5 bases not matched to a gene. As DNA, the CDR3 is TGTGCCAGTAGTATGGGGGGACAGTTCAATCAGCCCCAGCATTTT. It yields the protein CASSMGGQFNQPQHF.

The chain joins TRBV11-2 to TRBJ1-5; 7 positions match TRBD1. Germline assignment: CDR1 SGHAT and CDR2 FQNNGV. CDR3 length: 15 residues. V was clipped by 5 bases and J by 3 bases; unmatched bases: 7. CDR3 sequence (DNA): TGTGCCAGCAGCGCCGGGACAGAGAACAATCAGCCCCAGCATTTT. Translation gives CASSAGTENNQPQHF.

V gene TRBV12-5 combines with J gene TRBJ2-5; a weak D match, TRBD1 (6 bases). This CDR3 comprises 13 residues. The V and J ends lost 2 bases and 5 bases respectively, with 9 bases between them. Looked up from germline, CDR1 is LGHNT and CDR2 is FRNRAP. In nucleotides, the CDR3 is TGTGCTAGTGGTTTGAGCAGGGGTGAGACCCAGTACTTC. Its protein is CASGLSRGETQYF.

This clone showed up just once. The CDR3: CATSRDPSGGQYF. For the CDR3, the DNA is TGTGCCACCAGCAGAGATCCTAGCGGGGGACAGTATTTT. The chain carries TRBV15 and TRBJ2-3, with 10 bases that match TRBD2. Germline V gene sequence: CDR1 LNHNV, CDR2 YYDKDF (reference sequence). The CDR3 has 13 residues. V was pared by 0 bases and J by 12 bases, with 3 bases of the junction left unmatched. The full variable domain, in which reference TRBV15 and TRBJ2-3 provide the parts outside the CDR3, is DAMVIQNPRYQVTQFGKPVTLSCSQTLNHNVMYWYQQKSSQAPKLLFHYYDKDFNNEADTPDNFQSRRPNTSFCFLDIRSPGLGDTAMYLCATSRDPSGGQYFGPGTRLTVL.

The table lists this clone with a count of one. The chain recombines TRBV30 with TRBJ2-1; TRBD1 matches at 8 bases. With 4 bases clipped from V and 7 bases from J, the junction kept 18 bases outside the gene matches. Looked up from germline, CDR1 is GTSNPN and CDR2 is SVGIG (reference sequence). This CDR3 has 17 amino acids. The DNA of the CDR3 is TGTGCCTGGATTTCCCCATTGGGCAGGGGGCTGAGGAATGAGCAGTTCTTC. This translates into CAWISPLGRGLRNEQFF.

The J gene is TRBJ2-5, the V gene TRBV19; 8 bases line up with TRBD1. Trimming at V came to 3 bases and at J to 5 bases, leaving 5 bases not matched to a gene. The CDR3 runs to 14 residues. From germline, CDR1 is LNHDA and CDR2 SQIVND (reference sequence). CDR3 nucleotides: TGTGCCAGTAGTATCCGAGACAGGGGTGAGACCCAGTACTTC. The encoded protein is CASSIRDRGETQYF.

The chain has TRBV7-9 and TRBJ2-2, with D perhaps matching TRBD1 (6 bases). The germline V and J ends were trimmed by 0 bases and 3 bases, with 20 bases remaining between them. The CDR3 totals 19 residues. Germline CDR1 reads SEHNR; CDR2 reads FQNEAQ (reference sequence). CDR3 DNA: TGTGCCAGCAGCTTAGCGACTTATAATTGGGACATCGACACCGGGGAGCTGTTTTTT. As protein: CASSLATYNWDIDTGELFF.

This chain uses TRBV5-1 with TRBJ2-7; 8 bases align to TRBD2. The CDR3 is 15 residues long. The V gene's germline CDR1 is SGHRS and CDR2 YFSETQ. Trimming removed 4 bases from V and 2 bases from J; junction bases left unmatched: 8. The chain's CDR3 is CASSLGGSGTYEQYF. CDR3 nucleotides: TGCGCCAGCAGCCTAGGAGGTAGCGGGACCTACGAGCAGTACTTC.

The chain recombines TRBV20-1 with TRBJ2-7, with D possibly matching TRBD1 (5 bases). This CDR3 comprises 11 residues. Per germline, CDR1 DFQATT and CDR2 SNEGSKA (reference sequence). V was pared by 5 bases and J by 3 bases, with 8 bases between. The CDR3 DNA reads TGCAGTGCTCCAGGGAACTACGAGCAGTACTTC. Its translation: CSAPGNYEQYF.

The V and J genes are TRBV19 and TRBJ2-7; 14 bases are a match to TRBD2. The CDR3 spans 16 residues. Per the germline V gene, CDR1 is LNHDA and CDR2 is SQIVND (reference sequence). The J segment lost 5 bases and the V segment lost 6 bases, leaving 9 bases of the junction unmatched. CDR3 residues: CASSPSGTSGRNEQYF. CDR3 in DNA: TGTGCCAGTAGCCCAAGTGGGACTAGCGGGAGAAACGAGCAGTACTTC.

The sample holds one count of this clone. V gene TRBV7-3 combines with J gene TRBJ2-1, with 11 positions matching TRBD2. V trimming: 5 bases; J trimming: 5 bases; junction bases outside the gene matches: 8. CDR3 length: 16 residues. In germline, CDR1 is SGHTA, CDR2 FQGTGA. This chain's CDR3 is CASSRDLAGGNNEQFF. The CDR3 bases are TGTGCCAGCAGCCGCGATCTAGCGGGGGGCAACAATGAGCAGTTCTTC.

The gene calls are TRBV7-8 and TRBJ2-5; 8 bases line up with TRBD2. Germline V gene sequence: CDR1 SGHVS, CDR2 FQNEAQ. The junction had 16 bases not matched to a gene; V was cut back by 1 base and J by 6 bases. CDR3 length equals 18 residues. The CDR3 DNA follows: TGTGCCAGCAGCTTAGGCGGTAGCGGGATTGGCCGGGTGAAGACCCAGTACTTC. This encodes CASSLGGSGIGRVKTQYF. Looking up the rest from reference TRBV7-8 and TRBJ2-5 gives the full variable domain: GAGVSQSPRYKVAKRGQDVALRCDPISGHVSLFWYQQALGQGPEFLTYFQNEAQLDKSGLPSDRFFAERPEGSVSTLKIQRTQQEDSAVYLCASSLGGSGIGRVKTQYFGPGTRLLVL.

The chain has TRBV7-9 and TRBJ1-1, with D tentatively TRBD1 (6 bases). CDR3 length: 14 amino acids. CDR1 and CDR2 (germline): SEHNR, FQNEAQ (reference sequence). The V and J ends lost 4 bases and 3 bases respectively, with 12 bases between them. CDR3 loop: CASSYSTGYTEAFF. Here the CDR3 DNA reads TGTGCCAGCAGCTATTCAACAGGGTACACTGAAGCTTTCTTT. The full variable domain, with the rest looked up from reference TRBV7-9 and TRBJ1-1, is DTGVSQNPRHKITKRGQNVTFRCDPISEHNRLYWYRQTLGQGPEFLTYFQNEAQLEKSRLLSDRFSAERPKGSFSTLEIQRTEQGDSAMYLCASSYSTGYTEAFFGQGTRLTVV.

The rearrangement uses TRBV28 and TRBJ2-3; maybe TRBD2 (5 bases). CDR3 length: 15 amino acids. Trimming took off 7 bases at V and 2 bases at J, with 16 bases between the two ends. The V gene's germline CDR1 is MDHEN and CDR2 SYDVKM. In DNA form, the CDR3 reads TGTGCCAGCAAGGACTCCATAGCGACCACAGATACGCAGTATTTT. This codes for CASKDSIATTDTQYF.

J is TRBJ1-1 and V is TRBV27; 9 nucleotides agree with TRBD1. V lost 5 bases, J lost 4 bases, and 8 bases stayed unmatched. Germline CDR1 and CDR2: MNHEY and SMNVEV (reference sequence). The CDR3 consists of 15 residues. The CDR3 DNA reads TGTGCCAGCAGTGCCTCCGGGACAGGGCTCACTGAAGCTTTCTTT. This sequence encodes CASSASGTGLTEAFF.

The chain combines TRBV28 with TRBJ2-1; TRBD1 matches at 8 bases. V shed 6 bases and J 6 bases; nucleotides not matched to a gene: 4. Germline V gene data show CDR1 as MDHEN and CDR2 as SYDVKM. This CDR3 comprises 13 residues. DNA for the CDR3: TGTGCCAGCAGCCCGACAGGGGCCAATGAGCAGTTCTTC. Amino acid sequence: CASSPTGANEQFF.

The chain links TRBV4-3 to TRBJ2-7; 8 bases line up with TRBD1. With V trimmed by 1 base and J by 0 bases, 5 bases remained unmatched. Germline V gives CDR1 LGHNA, CDR2 YSLEER. This CDR3 has 16 residues. The DNA for the CDR3 is TGCGCCAGCAGCCAAGCGGCAGGGGGCCTCTCCTACGAGCAGTACTTC. Translation: CASSQAAGGLSYEQYF.

The chain links TRBV6-5 to TRBJ2-2, with 7 bases fitting TRBD1. Germline V gene data show CDR1 as MNHEY and CDR2 as SVGAGI. This CDR3 region has 15 residues. V shed 0 bases, J shed 6 bases, and the junction held 4 bases outside the gene matches. The CDR3 here is CASSYSKGAAGELFF. The CDR3, as DNA: TGTGCCAGCAGTTACTCGAAGGGGGCGGCCGGGGAGCTGTTTTTT.

The DNA of the CDR3 is TGTGCCAGCAGTTGGTCACAGGCCACAGATACGCAGTATTTT. Its protein product is CASSWSQATDTQYF. The chain joins TRBV27 to TRBJ2-3, with D perhaps TRBD1 (5 bases). From germline, CDR1 is MNHEY and CDR2 SMNVEV (reference sequence). Trimming stripped 4 bases from V and 2 bases from J, with 10 bases between. The CDR3 totals 14 residues.

J is TRBJ2-7 and V is TRBV7-9; tentative D call: TRBD1 (5 bases). The CDR3 is 16 residues long. Germline lookup yields CDR1 SEHNR and CDR2 FQNEAQ (reference sequence). V was pared by 4 bases and J by 1 base, with 17 bases between. Written as DNA, the CDR3 is TGTGCCAGCAGCTCACATTTAGGACAAAAGTCCTACGAGCAGTACTTC. This sequence encodes CASSSHLGQKSYEQYF.

The V call is TRBV28, the J call TRBJ1-4; TRBD1 matches at 7 bases. Germline CDR1 MDHEN, CDR2 SYDVKM. After removal of 4 bases from V and 0 bases from J, the junction contained 2 bases not matched to a gene. The CDR3 totals 15 residues. As DNA, the CDR3 is TGTGCCAGCAGTTCTCAGGGGGCAACTAATGAAAAACTGTTTTTT. Translation gives CASSSQGATNEKLFF.

The chain combines TRBV11-3 with TRBJ1-6, with 7 positions matching TRBD1. The CDR3 is 14 amino acids. Trimming took 6 bases from V and 6 from J; bases not matched to a gene: 5. Germline loops: CDR1 SGHNT, CDR2 YENEEA. The CDR3 spells CASSGTDPNSPLHF. The CDR3, as DNA: TGTGCCAGCAGTGGGACAGACCCTAATTCACCCCTCCACTTT.

This chain connects TRBV4-3 to TRBJ2-1, with 8 bases matching TRBD2. Germline V gives CDR1 LGHNA, CDR2 YSLEER. This CDR3 spans 17 amino acids. After removal of 0 bases from V and 0 bases from J, the junction contained 4 bases not matched to a gene. CDR3 residues: CASSQEERGSSYNEQFF. CDR3 DNA sequence: TGCGCCAGCAGCCAAGAAGAGCGGGGGAGCTCCTACAATGAGCAGTTCTTC.

This clone has more than one count but fewer than ten. The V call is TRBV12-2, the J call TRBJ2-1; the table's D call, TRBD2, was not checked against the DNA. TRBV12-2 is a pseudogene segment. The CDR3 totals 12 residues. CDR3 DNA sequence: TGTGCAAGTCGCCCCCCCAGCGGTCCTAAGTTCTTC. Translation gives CASRPPSGPKFF.

The chain joins TRBV2 to TRBJ2-4; 10 bases line up with TRBD2. V shed 6 bases and J 7 bases; nucleotides not matched to a gene: 9. CDR3 length equals 15 residues. Per the germline V gene, CDR1 is SNHLY and CDR2 is FYNNEI. The CDR3 DNA reads as TGTGCCAGCAGGGGATCTAGCGGGGGAATTAACATTCAGTACTTC. Its protein product is CASRGSSGGINIQYF.

J is TRBJ2-5 and V is TRBV9, with 11 bases lining up with TRBD2. V lost 5 bases to trimming and J lost 4 bases; unmatched junction nucleotides: 7. The CDR3 totals 15 residues. Germline CDR1 and CDR2: SGDLS and YYNGEE. CDR3 in DNA: TGTGCCAGCAGTCAGCCCCTAGCGGGGGGAGAGACCCAGTACTTC. Amino acids: CASSQPLAGGETQYF.

CDR3 DNA sequence: TGCGCCAGCAGCTTGAATAGTCCAGGTGAAAAACTGTTTTTT. This sequence encodes CASSLNSPGEKLFF. The V gene is TRBV5-1, the J gene TRBJ1-4; D remains ambiguous. Germline CDR1 SGHRS, CDR2 YFSETQ. The CDR3 is 14 residues long. Trimming stripped 1 base from V and 7 bases from J, with 11 bases between.

The gene calls are TRBV19 and TRBJ1-5; no firm D call. V lost 3 bases and J 0 bases, leaving 6 bases between the germline ends. Per the germline V gene, CDR1 is LNHDA and CDR2 is SQIVND (reference sequence). The CDR3 loop spans 14 amino acids. CDR3 in DNA: TGTGCCAGTAGTATGCGAGATAGCAATCAGCCCCAGCATTTT. Protein sequence: CASSMRDSNQPQHF.

V and J are TRBV6-7 and TRBJ2-7, with 9 bases aligning to TRBD1. TRBV6-7 is known as an ORF, though its function is uncertain. This CDR3 has 15 residues. J gave up 5 bases and V 1 base, and 6 bases lay outside the gene matches. The CDR3 reads CASSYFRQGVNEQYF. CDR3 DNA sequence: TGTGCCAGCAGTTACTTTAGACAGGGGGTGAACGAGCAGTACTTC.